The 21 T cell receptor beta chains below were found in one sample sequenced in a study of cytomegalovirus exposure and HLA in healthy donors. Sequencing was performed with immunoSEQ multiplex PCR; in TCRdb, only in-frame clones are kept and a portion is missing. This table has approximately 150,000 clones, approximately 90% appearing once. Sequencing input: PBMCs. The receptors were sampled from a young man in good health and CMV-seronegative.

This sequence joins TRBV5-1 and TRBJ2-2, with a possible D match to TRBD2 (5 bases). V gave up 0 bases and J gave up 5 bases, with 8 bases separating them. The CDR3 extends over 14 amino acids. Per germline, CDR1 SGHRS and CDR2 YFSETQ. CDR3 in DNA: TGCGCCAGCAGCTTGGCGGGGAAGACCGGGGAGCTGTTTTTT. Translating gives CASSLAGKTGELFF. The whole variable domain, filled in from reference TRBV5-1 and TRBJ2-2, reads KAGVTQTPRYLIKTRGQQVTLSCSPISGHRSVSWYQQTPGQGLQFLFEYFSETQRNKGNFPGRFSGRQFSNSRSEMNVSTLELGDSALYLCASSLAGKTGELFFGEGSRLTVL.

The chain is built from TRBV5-1 and TRBJ2-5; possibly TRBD2 for D (6 bases). Trimming pared 0 bases from V and 3 bases from J, leaving 12 bases between. The CDR3 totals 15 residues. Per the germline V gene, CDR1 is SGHRS and CDR2 is YFSETQ. The CDR3 nucleotides are TGCGCCAGCAGCTTGGTGGCGGGGTTTGAAGAGACCCAGTACTTC. As protein: CASSLVAGFEETQYF.

The genes are TRBV6-9 and TRBJ2-1; maybe TRBD1 (6 bases). The germline V gene encodes CDR1 MNHGY and CDR2 SVAAGI. The CDR3 covers 16 residues. Deletions cut 1 base from V and 4 bases from J, with 14 bases between. CDR3 DNA: TGTGCCAGCAGTTATTTCGGCAGGGGCCCTTACAATGAGCAGTTCTTC. Protein product: CASSYFGRGPYNEQFF.

This rearrangement joins TRBV19 to TRBJ2-5, with D uncertain. Trimming took 5 bases from V and 0 from J, leaving 16 bases between them. CDR1 LNHDA and CDR2 SQIVND come from the germline V gene (reference sequence). There are 16 residues in the CDR3. CDR3 coding DNA: TGTGCCAGTAGTCCTTGGAATGGTCGGGACCAAGAGACCCAGTACTTC. It yields the protein CASSPWNGRDQETQYF.

There are a few counts of this clone. The CDR3 DNA is TGTGCCAGTACTCAGGAGGCTGGATGGGGTTCACCCCTCCACTTT. Residues: CASTQEAGWGSPLHF. This chain joins TRBV19 and TRBJ1-6; D not resolved. V lost 7 bases to trimming and J lost 9 bases, with 19 bases between them. The CDR3 is 15 amino acids. From germline, CDR1 is LNHDA and CDR2 SQIVND (reference sequence). Supplemented by reference TRBV19 and TRBJ1-6, the full variable domain reads DGGITQSPKYLFRKEGQNVTLSCEQNLNHDAMYWYRQDPGQGLRLIYYSQIVNDFQKGDIAEGYSVSREKKESFPLTVTSAQKNPTAFYLCASTQEAGWGSPLHFGNGTRLTVT.

The gene calls are TRBV4-1 and TRBJ2-3; 13 nucleotides align to TRBD2. This CDR3 contains 19 residues. In germline, CDR1 is MGHRA, CDR2 YSYEKL. V gave up 0 bases and J gave up 3 bases; unmatched junction bases: 9. The CDR3 spells CASSQEGTSGGAATDTQYF. The CDR3, as DNA: TGCGCCAGCAGCCAAGAAGGAACTAGCGGGGGGGCCGCGACAGATACGCAGTATTTT.

This chain connects TRBV30 to TRBJ2-5; TRBD2 is a possible D gene (6 bases). Germline CDR1 GTSNPN, CDR2 SVGIG (reference sequence). The V end lost 4 bases, the J end lost 0 bases, and 9 bases lay between the germline ends. CDR3 length: 13 amino acids. As DNA, the CDR3 is TGTGCCTGGACCGGGGGATACCAAGAGACCCAGTACTTC. Residues: CAWTGGYQETQYF.

The chain couples TRBV5-1 to TRBJ2-1; D ambiguous. Trimming left V 5 bases short and J 1 base short, with 10 bases between. This CDR3 region has 14 residues. Per the germline V gene, CDR1 is SGHRS and CDR2 is YFSETQ. CDR3: CASRPSESYNEQFF. Written as DNA, the CDR3 is TGCGCCAGCAGGCCCAGCGAGTCCTACAATGAGCAGTTCTTC.

The chain has TRBV5-1 and TRBJ2-7; 11 bases line up with TRBD1. The CDR3 is made up of 14 amino acids. V trimming: 4 bases; J trimming: 5 bases; junction bases outside the gene matches: 5. Germline lookup yields CDR1 SGHRS and CDR2 YFSETQ. CDR3 region: CASSPGQGADEQYF. CDR3 bases: TGCGCCAGCAGCCCCGGACAGGGGGCAGACGAGCAGTACTTC.

The V gene is TRBV19, the J gene TRBJ2-1, with a weak D call TRBD1 (5 bases). This CDR3 region has 15 residues. V was pared by 3 bases and J by 0 bases, with 9 bases between. Germline V CDR1 and CDR2: LNHDA, SQIVND (reference sequence). Here the CDR3 reads CASSMRQNSYNEQFF. The CDR3 nucleotides are TGTGCCAGTAGTATGAGACAGAACTCCTACAATGAGCAGTTCTTC.

The chain recombines TRBV7-9 with TRBJ1-2; D is uncertain. CDR1 and CDR2 (germline): SEHNR, FQNEAQ (reference sequence). This CDR3 is built from 14 residues. The ends were cut back, 1 base at V and 1 base at J, with 7 bases in the middle. The CDR3 nucleotides read TGTGCCAGCAGCTTAGGGAGTTATAACTATGGCTACACCTTC. Amino acids: CASSLGSYNYGYTF.

The rearrangement uses TRBV6-4 and TRBJ2-2; 9 nucleotides agree with TRBD1. Germline CDR1 is MRHNA and CDR2 is SNTAGT. Trimming took 3 bases from V and 6 from J; bases not matched to a gene: 8. The CDR3 covers 16 residues. The CDR3 spells CASSEKGQGIAGELFF. The CDR3 region has the DNA TGTGCCAGCAGTGAAAAGGGACAGGGTATCGCCGGGGAGCTGTTTTTT.

The chain uses TRBV7-9 and TRBJ1-2; D gene uncertain. Trimming shortened V by 4 bases and J by 4 bases, and 13 bases separated the two germline ends. The germline V gene has CDR1 SEHNR and CDR2 FQNEAQ (reference sequence). The CDR3 totals 14 residues. The CDR3 region has the DNA TGTGCCAGCAGCTCGTCGTCGGGGATCTATGGCTACACCTTC. Amino acids: CASSSSSGIYGYTF. The complete variable domain, with remaining parts taken from reference TRBV7-9 and TRBJ1-2, reads DTGVSQNPRHKITKRGQNVTFRCDPISEHNRLYWYRQTLGQGPEFLTYFQNEAQLEKSRLLSDRFSAERPKGSFSTLEIQRTEQGDSAMYLCASSSSSGIYGYTFGSGTRLTVV.

The chain recombines TRBV18 with TRBJ1-5, with D tentatively TRBD1 (6 bases). Per the germline V gene, CDR1 is KGHSH and CDR2 is LQKENI. The CDR3 is 14 amino acids. The V end lost 4 bases, the J end lost 7 bases, and 14 bases lay between the germline ends. CDR3 sequence: CASSHTGFSQPQHF. CDR3 nucleotides: TGTGCCAGCTCACACACAGGGTTCAGCCAGCCCCAGCATTTT.

The chain couples TRBV14 to TRBJ2-1, with D maybe TRBD2 (6 bases). Germline V gives CDR1 SGHDN, CDR2 FVKESK. The length of the CDR3 is 19 residues. Trimming left V 0 bases short and J 6 bases short, with 24 bases between. The CDR3 loop reads CASSQDHGPTAGYGNEQFF. As DNA, the CDR3 is TGTGCCAGCAGCCAAGACCACGGACCTACGGCGGGATACGGCAATGAGCAGTTCTTC. Using reference TRBV14 and TRBJ2-1 for the parts outside the CDR3, the full variable domain is EAGVTQFPSHSVIEKGQTVTLRCDPISGHDNLYWYRRVMGKEIKFLLHFVKESKQDESGMPNNRFLAERTGGTYSTLKVQPAELEDSGVYFCASSQDHGPTAGYGNEQFFGPGTRLTVL.

V and J are TRBV4-2 and TRBJ1-1; a possible D gene is TRBD1 (6 bases). CDR1 and CDR2 from the germline V gene are LGHNA and YNFKEQ. V was trimmed by 0 bases and J by 0 bases, leaving 11 bases between them. The CDR3 totals 16 residues. Here the CDR3 reads CASSQEAGVLNTEAFF. For the CDR3, the DNA is TGTGCCAGCAGCCAAGAGGCAGGGGTTTTGAACACTGAAGCTTTCTTT.

The chain links TRBV9 to TRBJ1-2; D gene unclear. With 3 bases removed from V and 5 bases from J, the gap between germline ends came to 17 bases. Looked up from germline, CDR1 is SGDLS and CDR2 is YYNGEE. The CDR3 runs to 15 residues. In nucleotides, the CDR3 is TGTGCCAGCAGCGGAGGATCGTTGAGCACGTATGGCTACACCTTC. As protein: CASSGGSLSTYGYTF.

This chain joins TRBV30 and TRBJ1-2; D is possibly TRBD1 (5 bases). The CDR3 loop spans 14 amino acids. Germline CDR1 is GTSNPN and CDR2 is SVGIG (reference sequence). With 0 bases removed from V and 5 bases from J, the gap between germline ends came to 13 bases. CDR3 amino acids: CAWSVRRGGYGYTF. The CDR3 DNA reads as TGTGCCTGGAGTGTACGACGGGGGGGGTATGGCTACACCTTC.

The genes are TRBV18 and TRBJ2-5, with 14 bases lining up with TRBD2. The junction had 10 bases not matched to a gene; V was cut back by 6 bases and J by 4 bases. The CDR3 extends over 17 amino acids. The germline V gene encodes CDR1 KGHSH and CDR2 LQKENI. The CDR3 loop reads CASSQTSGLAGAETQYF. The DNA for the CDR3 is TGTGCCAGCTCGCAAACCTCGGGACTAGCGGGGGCAGAGACCCAGTACTTC. The complete variable domain, with remaining parts taken from reference TRBV18 and TRBJ2-5, reads NAGVMQNPRHLVRRRGQEARLRCSPMKGHSHVYWYRQLPEEGLKFMVYLQKENIIDESGMPKERFSAEFPKEGPSILRIQQVVRGDSAAYFCASSQTSGLAGAETQYFGPGTRLLVL.

The chain has TRBV6-4 and TRBJ1-2; 10 bases map to TRBD1. The J segment lost 4 bases and the V segment lost 5 bases, leaving 13 bases of the junction unmatched. Looked up from germline, CDR1 is MRHNA and CDR2 is SNTAGT. The CDR3 contains 17 residues. In nucleotides, the CDR3 is TGTGCCAGCAGTTTATCGAAGCGGGACAGGGGTCCCTATGGCTACACCTTC. It codes for CASSLSKRDRGPYGYTF.

This rearrangement joins TRBV30 to TRBJ2-6; 12 positions agree with TRBD1. The CDR3 totals 16 residues. The germline CDR1 and CDR2 sequences are GTSNPN and SVGIG (reference sequence). V lost 3 bases and J lost 1; bases outside the gene matches: 1. Here the CDR3 DNA reads TGTGCCTGGAGGGGACAGGGGGCGTCTGGGGCCAACGTCCTGACTTTC. It encodes CAWRGQGASGANVLTF. Full variable domain (outside the CDR3, taken from reference TRBV30 and TRBJ2-6): SQTIHQWPATLVQPVGSPLSLECTVEGTSNPNLYWYRQAAGRGLQLLFYSVGIGQISSEVPQNLSASRPQDRQFILSSKKLLLSDSGFYLCAWRGQGASGANVLTFGAGSRLTVL.